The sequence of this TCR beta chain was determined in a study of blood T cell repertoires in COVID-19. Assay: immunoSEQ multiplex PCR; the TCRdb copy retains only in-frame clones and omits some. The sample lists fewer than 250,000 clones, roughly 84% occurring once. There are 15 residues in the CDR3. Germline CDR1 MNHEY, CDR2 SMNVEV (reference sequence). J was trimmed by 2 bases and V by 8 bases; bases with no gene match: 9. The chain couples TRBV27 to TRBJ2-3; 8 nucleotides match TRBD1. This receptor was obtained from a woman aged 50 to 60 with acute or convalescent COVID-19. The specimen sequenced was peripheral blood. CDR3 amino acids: CASAGQGTITDTQYF. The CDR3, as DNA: TGTGCCAGCGCAGGACAGGGCACTATCACAGATACGCAGTATTTT.